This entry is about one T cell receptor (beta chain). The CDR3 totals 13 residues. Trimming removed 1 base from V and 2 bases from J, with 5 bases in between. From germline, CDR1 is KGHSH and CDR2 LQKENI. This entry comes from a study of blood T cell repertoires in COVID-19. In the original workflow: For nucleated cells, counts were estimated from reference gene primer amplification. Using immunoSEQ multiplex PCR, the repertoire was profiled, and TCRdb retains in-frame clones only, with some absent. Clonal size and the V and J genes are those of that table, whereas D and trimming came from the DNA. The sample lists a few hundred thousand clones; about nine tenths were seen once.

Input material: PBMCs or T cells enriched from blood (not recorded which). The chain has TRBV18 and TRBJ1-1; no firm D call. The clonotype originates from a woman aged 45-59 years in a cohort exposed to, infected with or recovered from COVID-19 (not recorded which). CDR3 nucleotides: TGTGCCAGCTCACCACTCCTAAACACTGAAGCTTTCTTT. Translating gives CASSPLLNTEAFF.